The entry below gives a single T cell receptor beta chain sequence along with its context. Which antigen it targets is not known. The input lacks base qualities; no much larger clone sits a single base away. Transplants used related donors with nonmyeloablative bone marrow transplantation; mixed chimerism was transient in the human trials. Thawed PBMCs were FACS-sorted into unstimulated Tregs (CD4+CD25+CD127-), CD4+ non-Tregs (CD4+CD25-), CD4 cells and CD8 cells. Several combined kidney and bone marrow transplant recipients from the ITN036ST trial were included as patients, and samples were available only from these trial subjects. Healthy control blood was processed to PBMCs by Ficoll density gradient and cryopreserved, and patient PBMCs were collected before and after transplant. For TCRbeta CDR3 sequencing, genomic DNA from the sorted cells was extracted using the QIAGEN DNeasy Blood and Tissue Kit. High-throughput TCRbeta CDR3 sequencing, which included PCR amplification with bias correction and internal controls, was done commercially through immunoSEQ. The paper's data handling went like this. Unique productive TCRbeta sequences were defined by CDR3 nucleotide sequence when primers matched and otherwise by CDR3 amino acid sequence together with Vbeta and Jbeta genes. To correct sorting error, sequences shared between sorted populations at a frequency ratio of 2:1 or less were removed; the rest were assigned to the higher population. Donor-reactive sequences were defined as at least 5-fold expanded in CFSE-low cells versus unstimulated cells, with frequency of at least 0.01% in CFSE-low cells. Repertoire divergence was quantified by Jensen-Shannon divergence using the top 100 TCRbeta sequences ranked by frequency. For samples with multiple sequencing runs, sorting error was corrected in each run separately before the runs were combined. TCRdb stores this immuneACCESS table with in-frame sequences only. Part of the clones is absent; in the studies checked, under half of the shortfall reflects unresolved V genes, and no reason is known for the rest. The V and J calls and clone size come from that table; D and trimming were worked out from the DNA. The table for this sample lists more than 70,000 clones; 91% of them were counted only once. The ten largest make up roughly 1.6% of the sample.

This sample is part of a study of Tregs in tolerant kidney transplant recipients (dated by TCRdb to the late 2010s). At the level of the whole study: The study used TCRbeta sequencing to identify donor-specific regulatory T cells before combined kidney and bone marrow transplantation, then tracked those cells after transplant. Broad study findings and their caveats: Although technical replication error seemed to be minimal, the question of biological reproducibility was not addressed directly. The study was limited by small patient numbers, and the findings need validation in larger populations and under other immunosuppression protocols. In tolerant patients, the expansion of donor-specific Tregs was greater than global Treg expansion, suggesting that the expansion was antigen-driven rather than nonspecific. For some patients, the PCR primers changed as time went on, which meant samples from those patients could not be compared with one another at the nucleotide level. Expanding Tregs with activated donor B cells appeared to identify the most biologically relevant and donor-specific TCRbeta repertoire.

For CDR1 and CDR2, the germline V gene (reference sequence) lists LNHDA and SQIVND. At the junction V is shortened by 2 bases and J by 2 bases; bases outside the gene matches: 8. From the cysteine through the phenylalanine, the CDR3 covers 17 amino acids. Here the CDR3 DNA is all that survives: 51 bases in frame from base 1. The sample consisted of CD4+ T cells from blood (PBMCs), taken 24 months after the transplant. The sequence was collected from a human patient who received a combined kidney and bone marrow transplant. Following transplantation, T cells from the graft donor may be among those present. The rearrangement combines TRBV19 with TRBJ2-3, with TRBD2 identical over 9 junction bases. The nucleotide sequence reads TGTGCCAGTAGTATAACGGCACTAGCGGGCCACACAGATACGCAGTATTTT. Its protein reads: CASSITALAGHTDTQYF.